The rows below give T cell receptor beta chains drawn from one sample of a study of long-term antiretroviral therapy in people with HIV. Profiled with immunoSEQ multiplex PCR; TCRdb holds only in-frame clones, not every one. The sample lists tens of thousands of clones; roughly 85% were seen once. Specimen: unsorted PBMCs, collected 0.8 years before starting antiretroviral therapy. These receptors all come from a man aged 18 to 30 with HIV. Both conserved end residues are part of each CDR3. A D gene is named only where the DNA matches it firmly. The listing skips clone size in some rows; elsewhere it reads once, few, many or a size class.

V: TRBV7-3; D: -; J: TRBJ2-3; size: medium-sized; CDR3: CASSPISGTDTQYF; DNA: TGTGCCAGCAGCCCCATCTCTGGCACAGATACGCAGTATTTT
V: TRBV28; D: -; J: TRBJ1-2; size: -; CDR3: CASNRQTGLVYGYTF; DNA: TGTGCCAGCAATCGCCAGACAGGTCTTGTCTATGGCTACACCTTC
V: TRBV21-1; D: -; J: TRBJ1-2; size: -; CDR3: CASSEEPDRISNYGYTF; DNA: TGTGCCAGCAGCGAAGAACCAGACAGGATTTCTAACTATGGCTACACCTTC
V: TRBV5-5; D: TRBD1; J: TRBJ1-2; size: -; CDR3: CASSPPERGRGYTF; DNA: TGTGCCAGCAGCCCTCCTGAGAGGGGGCGCGGCTACACCTTC
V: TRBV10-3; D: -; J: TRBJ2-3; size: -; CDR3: CAISEWSTDTQYF; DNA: TGTGCCATCAGTGAATGGTCCACAGATACGCAGTATTTT
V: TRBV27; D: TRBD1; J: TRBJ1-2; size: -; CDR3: CASSLAGGFYGYTF; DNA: TGTGCCAGCAGTTTGGCAGGGGGCTTCTATGGCTACACCTTC
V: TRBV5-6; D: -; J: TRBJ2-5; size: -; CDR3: CASSSDWGETQYF; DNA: TGTGCCAGCAGCTCAGACTGGGGGGAGACCCAGTACTTC
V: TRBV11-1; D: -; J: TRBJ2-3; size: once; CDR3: CASSLATASTDTQYF; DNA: TGTGCCAGCAGCTTAGCGACAGCTAGCACAGATACGCAGTATTTT
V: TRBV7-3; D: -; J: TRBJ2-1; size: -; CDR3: CASSLLRNNNEQFF; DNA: TGTGCCAGCAGCTTACTTCGGAATAACAATGAGCAGTTCTTC
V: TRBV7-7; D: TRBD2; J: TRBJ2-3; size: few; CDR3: CASSFTGGQDTQYF; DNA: TGTGCTAGCAGCTTCACGGGGGGGCAAGATACGCAGTATTTT
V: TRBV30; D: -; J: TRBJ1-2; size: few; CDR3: CASYGDYRTLGGYTF; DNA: TGTGCCTCCTACGGGGATTACAGGACCCTAGGGGGCTACACCTTC
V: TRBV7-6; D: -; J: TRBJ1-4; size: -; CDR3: CASSSGQFNEKLFF; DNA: TGTGCCAGCAGCTCTGGACAGTTTAATGAAAAACTGTTTTTT
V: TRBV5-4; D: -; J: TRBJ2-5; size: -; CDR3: CASSTGTEETQYF; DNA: TGTGCCAGCAGCACCGGGACCGAAGAGACCCAGTACTTC
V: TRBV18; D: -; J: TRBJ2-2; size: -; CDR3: CASTTQLGELFF; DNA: TGTGCCAGCACAACGCAGCTCGGGGAGCTGTTTTTT
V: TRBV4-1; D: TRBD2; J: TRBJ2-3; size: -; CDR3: CASSQTSGRPDTQYF; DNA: TGCGCCAGCAGCCAAACTAGCGGGAGGCCAGATACGCAGTATTTT
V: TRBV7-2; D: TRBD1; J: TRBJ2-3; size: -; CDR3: CASSPTRTGTGVSDTQYF; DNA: TGTGCCAGCAGCCCGACCCGAACCGGGACAGGGGTCTCAGATACGCAGTATTTT
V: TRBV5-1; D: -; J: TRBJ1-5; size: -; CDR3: CASSLAGTISQPQHF; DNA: TGCGCCAGCAGCTTGGCAGGGACGATCAGTCAGCCCCAGCATTTT
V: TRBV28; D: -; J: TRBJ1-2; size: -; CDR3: CASSFPDSSGYTF; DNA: TGTGCCAGCAGTTTTCCGGACAGCTCTGGCTACACCTTC
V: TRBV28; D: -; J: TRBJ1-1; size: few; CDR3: CASSLTSGEAFF; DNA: TGTGCCAGCAGTTTAACCAGCGGGGAAGCTTTCTTT
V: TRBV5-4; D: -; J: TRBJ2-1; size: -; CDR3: CASSLWGGQWNEQFF; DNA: TGTGCCAGCAGCTTGTGGGGGGGGCAGTGGAATGAGCAGTTCTTC
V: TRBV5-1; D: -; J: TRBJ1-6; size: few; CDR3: CASSPGTFDSPLHF; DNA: TGCGCCAGCAGCCCCGGGACCTTCGATTCACCCCTCCACTTT
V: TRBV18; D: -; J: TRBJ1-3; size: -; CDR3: CASSPTSVNSGNTIYF; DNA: TGTGCCAGCTCACCAACGTCGGTGAACTCTGGAAACACCATATATTTT
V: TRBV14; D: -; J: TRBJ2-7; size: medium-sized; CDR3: CASSLTVASISYEQYF; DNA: TGTGCCAGCAGCCTTACAGTGGCCAGCATTTCCTACGAGCAGTACTTC
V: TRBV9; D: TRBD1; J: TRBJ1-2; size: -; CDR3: CASSPLGTGFHYGYTF; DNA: TGTGCCAGCAGCCCCCTCGGGACAGGGTTTCACTATGGCTACACCTTC
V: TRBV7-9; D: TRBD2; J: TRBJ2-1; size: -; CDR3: CASSSEPWTSGFRNEQFF; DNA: TGTGCCAGCAGCTCAGAACCCTGGACTAGCGGGTTTCGGAATGAGCAGTTCTTC
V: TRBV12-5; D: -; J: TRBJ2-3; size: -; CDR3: CASGPGGSGASTDTQYF; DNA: TGTGCTAGTGGTCCGGGCGGTAGCGGTGCTAGCACAGATACGCAGTATTTT